What follows are 30 T cell receptor beta chains derived from one specimen sequenced in a study of cytomegalovirus exposure and HLA in healthy donors. PCR amplification relied on 60 Vbeta primers (plus 13 Jbeta primers). Using immunoSEQ multiplex PCR, the repertoire was profiled, and TCRdb retains in-frame clones only, with some absent. Among 150,000 to 200,000 clones listed, 65% to 85% were seen once. Sequencing used PBMCs. Every receptor here comes from a boy younger than 10 in good health and CMV-seronegative.

The rearrangement links TRBV19 to TRBJ2-2; D is uncertain. This CDR3 contains 15 residues. Trimming cost V 3 bases and J 6 bases, with 14 bases left between them. CDR1 and CDR2 from the germline V gene are LNHDA and SQIVND (reference sequence). The DNA for the CDR3 is TGTGCCAGTAGTATCGAGGATGTCCTTTCCGGGGAGCTGTTTTTT. Protein product: CASSIEDVLSGELFF.

J is TRBJ2-3 and V is TRBV7-9, with D perhaps TRBD2 (7 bases). Germline values: CDR1 SEHNR, CDR2 FQNEAQ (reference sequence). This CDR3 region has 15 residues. Trimming took off 3 bases at V and 3 bases at J, with 13 bases between the two ends. The DNA of the CDR3 is TGTGCCAGCAGCTTTCGGGGGGCGGGAACAGATACGCAGTATTTT. This encodes CASSFRGAGTDTQYF.

J is TRBJ1-6 and V is TRBV2; 8 bases map to TRBD1. V shed 0 bases and J 10 bases; nucleotides not matched to a gene: 5. CDR3 length: 15 amino acids. CDR1 is SNHLY and CDR2 is FYNNEI in the germline V gene. CDR3 DNA sequence: TGTGCCAGCAGTGAAGCGAACAGGGGGTTGTCACCCCTCCACTTT. Its translation: CASSEANRGLSPLHF.

The CDR3 loop reads CASSGNRGSSNSPLHF. The CDR3, as DNA: TGTGCCAGCAGTGGAAACAGGGGTTCCTCGAATTCACCCCTCCACTTT. The J gene is TRBJ1-6, the V gene TRBV6-1; 7 bases agree with TRBD1. V dropped 4 bases and J dropped 7; count of bases not matched to a gene: 10. CDR1 is MNHNS, CDR2 SASEGT, per germline. CDR3 length: 16 amino acids.

This clone has more than one count but fewer than ten. The chain uses TRBV5-1 and TRBJ2-6; the D is unclear. V was clipped by 4 bases and J by 2 bases, with 7 bases between them. There are 14 residues in the CDR3. CDR1 and CDR2 from the germline V gene are SGHRS and YFSETQ. In DNA form, the CDR3 reads TGCGCCAGCAGCCAACCAGCTGGGGCCAACGTCCTGACTTTC. It yields the protein CASSQPAGANVLTF. Complete variable domain (other parts from reference TRBV5-1 and TRBJ2-6): KAGVTQTPRYLIKTRGQQVTLSCSPISGHRSVSWYQQTPGQGLQFLFEYFSETQRNKGNFPGRFSGRQFSNSRSEMNVSTLELGDSALYLCASSQPAGANVLTFGAGSRLTVL.

The gene calls are TRBV6-5 and TRBJ1-1; D is undetermined. Trimming stripped 6 bases from V and 4 bases from J, with 12 bases between. CDR3 length equals 13 residues. Germline lookup yields CDR1 MNHEY and CDR2 SVGAGI. The chain's CDR3 is CASRASQPTEAFF. CDR3 sequence (DNA): TGTGCCAGCAGGGCCTCACAGCCCACTGAAGCTTTCTTT.

The chain links TRBV7-8 to TRBJ2-3; 7 bases agree with TRBD2. CDR1 is SGHVS and CDR2 is FQNEAQ in the germline V gene. This CDR3 is 16 amino acids long. The V segment lost 2 bases and the J segment 6 bases; nucleotides outside the gene matches: 11. The CDR3 region has the DNA TGTGCCAGCAGCTTATGGGGTAGGGAGGGTACGGATACGCAGTATTTT. Amino acids: CASSLWGREGTDTQYF.

This chain uses TRBV10-3 with TRBJ2-1; 7 bases are a match to TRBD2. CDR1 is ENHRY, CDR2 SYGVKD, per germline. Germline trimming cut 2 bases from V and 1 base from J; bases unmatched to any gene: 5. This CDR3 region has 16 residues. The CDR3 spells CAISERKRDSYNEQFF. The CDR3 DNA reads TGTGCCATCAGTGAGAGGAAGCGGGATTCCTACAATGAGCAGTTCTTC.

This chain joins TRBV2 and TRBJ2-3, with a weak D call TRBD2 (6 bases). The germline gives CDR1 SNHLY, CDR2 FYNNEI. V lost 5 bases and J 9 bases, leaving 15 bases between the germline ends. This CDR3 comprises 13 residues. CDR3 bases: TGTGCCAGCAGTCGGGACTCCGCTGGGACGCAGTATTTT. Its translation: CASSRDSAGTQYF.

The chain recombines TRBV11-2 with TRBJ2-1; the match to TRBD2 covers 12 bases. CDR3 length: 16 residues. Germline CDR1 reads SGHAT; CDR2 reads FQNNGV. The trim removed 0 bases at V and 4 bases at J, leaving 1 base unmatched. In DNA form, the CDR3 reads TGTGCCAGCAGCTTAGAGACTAGCGGGGGATACAATGAGCAGTTCTTC. It is translated as CASSLETSGGYNEQFF.

The chain couples TRBV5-1 to TRBJ1-1; D call uncertain. The CDR3 length is 13 residues. The germline V gene encodes CDR1 SGHRS and CDR2 YFSETQ. The V end was cut by 5 bases, the J end by 7 bases, with 15 bases between. The CDR3 DNA reads as TGCGCCAGCAGGCCAACATTCGGCGGTGAAGCTTTCTTT. Translating it yields CASRPTFGGEAFF.

This clone was counted between two and nine times. The chain carries TRBV7-2 and TRBJ2-7, with 7 nucleotides matching TRBD2. CDR1 and CDR2 (germline): SGHTA, FQGNSA. CDR3 size: 14 residues. With V trimmed by 6 bases and J by 0 bases, 5 bases remained unmatched. The CDR3 sequence: CASRNAGDSYEQYF. CDR3 coding DNA: TGTGCCAGCAGGAACGCGGGGGACTCCTACGAGCAGTACTTC.

This clone was seen only once. The chain has TRBV25-1 and TRBJ2-2; possibly TRBD2 for D (6 bases). The V gene's germline CDR1 is MGHDK and CDR2 SYGVNS. Trimming shortened V by 1 base and J by 9 bases, and 12 bases separated the two germline ends. This CDR3 is 14 amino acids long. DNA of the CDR3: TGTGCCAGCAGTGAATCGCTCGGGAGCAGGGAGCTGTTTTTT. The encoded protein is CASSESLGSRELFF.

The chain joins TRBV5-1 to TRBJ2-1; tentative D call: TRBD1 (5 bases). V was shortened by 3 bases and J by 4 bases, with 17 bases between the two germline ends. The CDR3 is 16 residues long. CDR1 and CDR2 from the germline V gene are SGHRS and YFSETQ. DNA for the CDR3: TGCGCCAGCAGCTGGGGCGTATCGGACCGTTACAATGAGCAGTTCTTC. Its protein is CASSWGVSDRYNEQFF.

The genes are TRBV7-8 and TRBJ2-5, with TRBD2 matching 12 bases. The CDR3 loop spans 18 amino acids. The V and J ends lost 1 base and 3 bases, in that order; junction bases with no gene match: 9. Germline-derived CDR1 and CDR2 are SGHVS and FQNEAQ. CDR3 sequence: CASSLGATSGRFEETQYF. The CDR3 bases are TGTGCCAGCAGCTTAGGGGCCACTAGCGGGAGGTTCGAAGAGACCCAGTACTTC.

This clone appeared once. The chain links TRBV5-6 to TRBJ1-5; D unclear. Looked up from germline, CDR1 is SGHDT and CDR2 is YYEEEE. This CDR3 contains 14 residues. V dropped 0 bases and J dropped 0 bases, with 4 bases sitting between them. CDR3 coding DNA: TGTGCCAGCAGCTTGGGGGCTAGCAATCAGCCCCAGCATTTT. Translated, it gives CASSLGASNQPQHF.

The rearrangement joins TRBV7-6 to TRBJ2-1; 12 nucleotides align to TRBD2. J lost 8 bases, V lost 5 bases, and 7 bases had no gene match. This CDR3 spans 15 amino acids. Germline CDR1 reads SGHVS; CDR2 reads FNYEAQ. The CDR3 protein is CASSPGLAGLYEQFF. Written as DNA, the CDR3 is TGTGCCAGCAGCCCGGGACTAGCGGGTTTATATGAGCAGTTCTTC.

This clone was seen more than once but under ten times. The chain is built from TRBV2 and TRBJ2-5, with 8 bases identical to TRBD2. In germline, CDR1 is SNHLY, CDR2 FYNNEI. The CDR3 consists of 16 residues. V dropped 4 bases and J dropped 2; count of bases not matched to a gene: 9. The CDR3: CASSVRGSGKQETQYF. CDR3 DNA sequence: TGTGCCAGCAGTGTGCGGGGTAGCGGGAAACAAGAGACCCAGTACTTC.

The chain joins TRBV4-2 to TRBJ2-1; TRBD2 aligns across 12 bases. CDR1 and CDR2 from the germline V gene are LGHNA and YNFKEQ. The CDR3 contains 16 residues. Germline trimming cut 0 bases from V and 6 bases from J; bases unmatched to any gene: 3. CDR3 region: CASSQDGLAGINEQFF. The CDR3 region has the DNA TGTGCCAGCAGCCAAGATGGACTAGCGGGAATCAATGAGCAGTTCTTC.

The chain employs TRBV7-2 and TRBJ2-7, with 8 bases lining up with TRBD1. Germline CDR1 is SGHTA and CDR2 is FQGNSA. Trimming at V came to 5 bases and at J to 2 bases, leaving 5 bases not matched to a gene. The CDR3 spans 14 residues. The CDR3 DNA is TGTGCCAGCAGCACCGGACAGGGAGCCTACGAGCAGTACTTC. Amino acid sequence: CASSTGQGAYEQYF. Full variable domain (remainder filled in from reference TRBV7-2 and TRBJ2-7): GAGVSQSPSNKVTEKGKDVELRCDPISGHTALYWYRQSLGQGLEFLIYFQGNSAPDKSGLPSDRFSAERTGGSVSTLTIQRTQQEDSAVYLCASSTGQGAYEQYFGPGTRLTVT.

This chain joins TRBV1 and TRBJ2-5; the DNA was not compared with TRBD2, the D call given in the table. TRBV1 is described as a pseudogene. The CDR3 loop spans 16 amino acids. The DNA for the CDR3 is TGCACCAGCAGCCAAGTCGAGGCGGGAGAGCAGGAGACCCAGTACTTC. It translates to CTSSQVEAGEQETQYF.

This clone was found once. The chain joins TRBV5-6 to TRBJ2-3; 12 nucleotides agree with TRBD2. CDR1 and CDR2 (germline): SGHDT, YYEEEE. Trimming at V came to 4 bases and at J to 4 bases, leaving 13 bases not matched to a gene. CDR3 length: 18 amino acids. CDR3 sequence reads: CASSGGRLAGDWADTQYF. The CDR3, as DNA: TGTGCCAGCAGCGGAGGGAGACTAGCGGGAGATTGGGCAGATACGCAGTATTTT.

This chain uses TRBV19 with TRBJ2-1; 9 bases agree with TRBD2. Looked up from germline, CDR1 is LNHDA and CDR2 is SQIVND (reference sequence). Unmatched junction bases numbered 7, after V lost 7 bases and J lost 6 bases. The CDR3 is 14 amino acids. CDR3 nucleotide sequence: TGTGCCAGTACGGCGGGAGGGCCAGTCAATGAGCAGTTCTTC. Its protein is CASTAGGPVNEQFF.

The chain uses TRBV29-1 and TRBJ1-2, with 7 bases identical to TRBD1. V lost 2 bases to trimming and J lost 10 bases; unmatched junction nucleotides: 7. The germline V gene has CDR1 SQVTM and CDR2 ANQGSEA. The CDR3 extends over 12 amino acids. CDR3 in amino acids: CSVERTGQDYTF. Written as DNA, the CDR3 is TGCAGCGTTGAAAGGACAGGTCAAGACTACACCTTC.

The rearrangement links TRBV25-1 to TRBJ2-6; 11 nucleotides line up with TRBD1. The CDR3 runs to 18 residues. The germline gives CDR1 MGHDK, CDR2 SYGVNS. J was trimmed by 0 bases and V by 6 bases; bases with no gene match: 7. CDR3 in amino acids: CASRKAGQGGSGANVLTF. CDR3 in DNA: TGTGCCAGCAGGAAAGCGGGACAGGGGGGCTCTGGGGCCAACGTCCTGACTTTC.

The genes are TRBV25-1 and TRBJ2-5, with 8 bases aligning to TRBD1. The V gene end was trimmed by 2 bases and the J gene end by 5 bases; junction bases not matched to a gene: 13. Germline loops: CDR1 MGHDK, CDR2 SYGVNS. The CDR3 sequence is 17 residues long. CDR3 nucleotides: TGTGCCAGCAGTGAAGCCCCCCAGGGGGCGCGTATGGAGACCCAGTACTTC. This encodes CASSEAPQGARMETQYF. Drawing the rest from reference TRBV25-1 and TRBJ2-5, the complete variable domain is EADIYQTPRYLVIGTGKKITLECSQTMGHDKMYWYQQDPGMELHLIHYSYGVNSTEKGDLSSESTVSRIRTEHFPLTLESARPSHTSQYLCASSEAPQGARMETQYFGPGTRLLVL.

The CDR3 bases are TGTGCCAGCAGTGCCTGGACTAGCCGAACGAACTACGAGCAGTACTTC. As protein: CASSAWTSRTNYEQYF. V and J are TRBV27 and TRBJ2-7; 8 positions match TRBD2. Germline CDR1 is MNHEY and CDR2 is SMNVEV (reference sequence). The J segment lost 3 bases and the V segment lost 5 bases, leaving 12 bases of the junction unmatched. The CDR3 is made up of 16 amino acids.

This chain uses TRBV15 with TRBJ1-5; no firm D call. CDR1 and CDR2 from the germline V gene are LNHNV and YYDKDF (reference sequence). This CDR3 is built from 15 residues. Trimming pared 9 bases from V and 4 bases from J, leaving 19 bases between. The CDR3 loop reads CATTEGLDYNQPQHF. In nucleotides, the CDR3 is TGTGCCACTACGGAGGGCCTCGATTATAATCAGCCCCAGCATTTT. Based on the CDR3 plus reference TRBV15 and TRBJ1-5, the full variable domain is DAMVIQNPRYQVTQFGKPVTLSCSQTLNHNVMYWYQQKSSQAPKLLFHYYDKDFNNEADTPDNFQSRRPNTSFCFLDIRSPGLGDTAMYLCATTEGLDYNQPQHFGDGTRLSIL.

The chain links TRBV6-1 to TRBJ1-1, with 8 bases fitting TRBD1. This CDR3 has 11 amino acids. Germline-derived CDR1 and CDR2 are MNHNS and SASEGT. The V and J ends lost 7 bases and 8 bases, in that order; junction bases with no gene match: 3. The CDR3 DNA reads as TGTGCCAGCATCGGACAGGGAGAAGCTTTCTTT. It specifies CASIGQGEAFF.

The V gene is TRBV5-1, the J gene TRBJ2-5, with TRBD1 identical over 7 bases. This CDR3 region has 14 residues. Trimming took 0 bases from V and 1 from J; bases not matched to a gene: 0. Germline CDR1 and CDR2: SGHRS and YFSETQ. The chain's CDR3 is CASSLGTGQETQYF. In DNA form, the CDR3 reads TGCGCCAGCAGCTTGGGGACAGGCCAAGAGACCCAGTACTTC.